These 27 T cell receptor beta chains were all obtained from the same sample, sequenced in a study of blood T cell repertoires in COVID-19. Sequencing was performed with immunoSEQ multiplex PCR; in TCRdb, only in-frame clones are kept and a portion is missing. The sample records hundreds of thousands of clones, about 88% being singletons. The sequenced material came from peripheral blood. These receptors originate from a man aged 18 to 29 with COVID-19, enrolled during active disease.

The J gene is TRBJ1-3, the V gene TRBV7-9; no reliable D call. CDR1 and CDR2 from the germline V gene are SEHNR and FQNEAQ (reference sequence). The CDR3 totals 14 residues. Deletions cut 3 bases from V and 4 bases from J, with 10 bases between. CDR3 amino acids: CASSFGGPGNTIYF. CDR3 in DNA: TGTGCCAGCAGCTTTGGAGGCCCCGGAAACACCATATATTTT.

This rearrangement joins TRBV5-6 to TRBJ2-7; 7 bases fit TRBD2. The CDR3 has 15 amino acids. Germline loops: CDR1 SGHDT, CDR2 YYEEEE. V lost 0 bases and J lost 1; bases outside the gene matches: 4. CDR3 nucleotides: TGTGCCAGCAGCTTGGTAAGCGGGGCTTCCTACGAGCAGTACTTC. Translated: CASSLVSGASYEQYF.

The chain recombines TRBV6-5 with TRBJ1-2; perhaps TRBD1 as D (5 bases). This CDR3 has 12 residues. Trimming took 6 bases from V and 4 from J, leaving 9 bases between them. Germline loops: CDR1 MNHEY, CDR2 SVGAGI. Here the CDR3 reads CASRQDVYGYTF. The CDR3 nucleotides are TGTGCCAGCAGACAGGACGTCTATGGCTACACCTTC.

CDR3 sequence reads: CASTRLAGGETQYF. In DNA, the CDR3 is TGTGCCAGCACTCGACTAGCGGGGGGGGAGACCCAGTACTTC. The V and J genes are TRBV6-6 and TRBJ2-5, with TRBD2 matching over 14 bases. Germline lookup yields CDR1 MNHNY and CDR2 SVGAGI (reference sequence). The CDR3 is made up of 14 amino acids. J gave up 5 bases and V 7 bases, and 3 bases lay outside the gene matches.

The CDR3 sequence: CASTPSPDRPGANVLTF. The CDR3 DNA follows: TGTGCCAGCACTCCCAGCCCGGACAGGCCTGGGGCCAACGTCCTGACTTTC. The chain has TRBV27 and TRBJ2-6, with 7 bases identical to TRBD1. CDR1 is MNHEY, CDR2 SMNVEV, per germline (reference sequence). With V trimmed by 7 bases and J by 2 bases, 11 bases remained unmatched. This CDR3 is 17 amino acids long.

V usage is TRBV21-1 and J usage is TRBJ1-5; the listed D gene, TRBD1, was not tested against the DNA. TRBV21-1 is recorded as a pseudogene. The CDR3 loop spans 18 amino acids. CDR3 sequence: CASSPRGYRAEGNQPQHF. In DNA, the CDR3 is TGTGCCAGCAGCCCCAGAGGGTACAGGGCGGAGGGCAATCAGCCCCAGCATTTT.

The V call is TRBV6-4, the J call TRBJ2-5; 11 bases are a match to TRBD2. CDR1 is MRHNA and CDR2 is SNTAGT in the germline V gene. The CDR3 loop spans 17 amino acids. V shed 10 bases, J shed 2 bases, and the junction held 15 bases outside the gene matches. CDR3 region: CATWDSRGLAVQETQYF. Written as DNA, the CDR3 is TGTGCCACCTGGGACTCCCGGGGACTAGCGGTACAAGAGACCCAGTACTTC.

J is TRBJ1-5 and V is TRBV20-1; tentative D call: TRBD1 (6 bases). The germline V gene encodes CDR1 DFQATT and CDR2 SNEGSKA (reference sequence). This CDR3 contains 14 residues. V was shortened by 3 bases and J by 3 bases, with 12 bases between the two germline ends. The CDR3, as DNA: TGCAGTGCTAGTCGGGGGGCGGACAATCAGCCCCAGCATTTT. This gives the protein CSASRGADNQPQHF.

The V call is TRBV27, the J call TRBJ2-4; no firm D call. Germline V CDR1 and CDR2: MNHEY, SMNVEV (reference sequence). This CDR3 contains 17 residues. V was clipped by 9 bases and J by 5 bases, with 26 bases between them. The CDR3: CARELPQSNAEENIQYF. The DNA of the CDR3 is TGTGCCAGAGAACTACCCCAGTCGAATGCAGAGGAAAACATTCAGTACTTC.

The chain's CDR3 is CASSPQHGGRNEQFF. CDR3 bases: TGCGCCAGCAGCCCTCAGCATGGAGGGCGCAATGAGCAGTTCTTC. The J gene is TRBJ2-1, the V gene TRBV4-1; a weak D match, TRBD2 (6 bases). V was shortened by 4 bases and J by 6 bases, with 16 bases between the two germline ends. The CDR3 is 15 residues long. Germline CDR1 and CDR2: MGHRA and YSYEKL.

The chain uses TRBV27 and TRBJ1-5, with TRBD1 as a possible D gene (5 bases). The CDR3 is made up of 12 amino acids. Between the trimmed V and J ends, which lost 8 bases and 9 bases, there was a span of 14 bases. CDR1 is MNHEY, CDR2 SMNVEV, per germline (reference sequence). The CDR3, as DNA: TGTGCCAGCGGGGGGACCGCGGGGCCCCAGCATTTT. It yields the protein CASGGTAGPQHF.

The V call is TRBV7-9, the J call TRBJ2-7; tentative D call: TRBD1 (6 bases). V lost 6 bases and J lost 3, with 24 bases in between. Germline CDR1 is SEHNR and CDR2 is FQNEAQ (reference sequence). This CDR3 has 17 residues. This CDR3 reads CASSSVGAGDRVYEQYF. As DNA, the CDR3 is TGTGCCAGCAGTTCAGTTGGAGCAGGGGATCGGGTCTACGAGCAGTACTTC.

The chain combines TRBV30 with TRBJ1-2, with D possibly TRBD1 on 5 matching bases. This CDR3 is 11 amino acids long. V was clipped by 5 bases and J by 4 bases, with 8 bases between them. Looked up from germline, CDR1 is GTSNPN and CDR2 is SVGIG (reference sequence). The CDR3 DNA sequence: TGTGCCTGGGACAGTCTCTATGGCTACACCTTC. Protein sequence: CAWDSLYGYTF.

The J gene is TRBJ1-2, the V gene TRBV19, with 9 bases matching TRBD1. The CDR3 runs to 14 residues. Losses at the gene ends were 5 bases for V and 2 bases for J; bases not matched to a gene: 3. Germline V gene sequence: CDR1 LNHDA, CDR2 SQIVND (reference sequence). The CDR3 reads CASSRQGENYGYTF. In nucleotides, the CDR3 is TGTGCCAGTAGTCGACAGGGGGAAAACTATGGCTACACCTTC.

This chain joins TRBV6-5 and TRBJ2-7; a possible D gene is TRBD1 (5 bases). CDR1 MNHEY and CDR2 SVGAGI come from the germline V gene. CDR3 length: 15 amino acids. V gave up 7 bases and J gave up 7 bases, with 23 bases separating them. This CDR3 is CASTSMVGASGEQYF. CDR3 sequence (DNA): TGTGCCAGCACGAGTATGGTAGGGGCGTCTGGAGAGCAGTACTTC.

As DNA, the CDR3 is TGCGCCAGCAGCCAACTTTTTCCGGGACAGGGGGCTGCAGAAGCTTTCTTT. It translates to CASSQLFPGQGAAEAFF. The chain joins TRBV4-1 to TRBJ1-1; TRBD1 matches 12 bases. Germline V lookup: CDR1 MGHRA, CDR2 YSYEKL. The CDR3 length is 17 residues. Losses at the gene ends were 2 bases for V and 8 bases for J; bases not matched to a gene: 12.

A few counts support this clone. This chain uses TRBV7-3 with TRBJ2-2, with D possibly matching TRBD1 (6 bases). The V gene's germline CDR1 is SGHTA and CDR2 FQGTGA. This CDR3 is 18 amino acids long. Trimming pared 1 base from V and 2 bases from J, leaving 17 bases between. The CDR3 DNA is TGTGCCAGCAGCTTAATGTCTGGGCGCAGGGGAAACACCGGGGAGCTGTTTTTT. Amino acid sequence: CASSLMSGRRGNTGELFF.

This rearrangement joins TRBV5-6 to TRBJ2-2; 11 nucleotides line up with TRBD2. This CDR3 comprises 17 residues. Germline CDR1 is SGHDT and CDR2 is YYEEEE. J lost 4 bases, V lost 4 bases, and 9 bases had no gene match. The CDR3 region has the DNA TGTGCCAGCAGCCACAAAACTAGCGGGAGAGTCACCGGGGAGCTGTTTTTT. It is translated as CASSHKTSGRVTGELFF.

The rearrangement links TRBV3-1 (or the pseudogene TRBV3-2) to TRBJ2-5; 12 nucleotides align to TRBD2. V lost 4 bases to trimming and J lost 5 bases; unmatched junction nucleotides: 5. The germline V gene encodes CDR1 LGHDT and CDR2 YNNKEL (reference sequence). CDR3 length: 15 residues. The CDR3 reads CASSPTSGRWETQYF. For the CDR3, the DNA is TGTGCCAGCAGCCCGACTAGCGGGAGATGGGAGACCCAGTACTTC.

The chain combines TRBV6-5 with TRBJ2-7; possibly TRBD1 for D (6 bases). V lost 3 bases to trimming and J lost 0 bases, with 12 bases between them. The germline V gene has CDR1 MNHEY and CDR2 SVGAGI. This CDR3 is 15 amino acids long. CDR3 loop: CASSYRWDTSYEQYF. CDR3 bases: TGTGCCAGCAGTTATAGGTGGGACACCTCCTACGAGCAGTACTTC.

Only one count was recorded for this clone. V usage is TRBV7-3 and J usage is TRBJ1-1, with D unclear. Per germline, CDR1 SGHTA and CDR2 FQGTGA. V lost 5 bases and J lost 5, with 15 bases in between. The CDR3 has 14 amino acids. The CDR3 bases are TGTGCCAGCAGCCCCAATCCCAGGATAACTGAAGCTTTCTTT. Protein: CASSPNPRITEAFF. Drawing the rest from reference TRBV7-3 and TRBJ1-1, the complete variable domain is GAGVSQTPSNKVTEKGKYVELRCDPISGHTALYWYRQSLGQGPEFLIYFQGTGAADDSGLPNDRFFAVRPEGSVSTLKIQRTERGDSAVYLCASSPNPRITEAFFGQGTRLTVV.

CDR3 coding DNA: TGTGCCAGCAGTTCGGGACTAGCGGGAGTAATCGGGGAGCTGTTTTTT. Protein: CASSSGLAGVIGELFF. The chain links TRBV27 to TRBJ2-2; 14 bases line up with TRBD2. The V and J ends lost 4 bases and 7 bases, in that order; junction bases with no gene match: 5. The germline CDR1 and CDR2 sequences are MNHEY and SMNVEV (reference sequence). The CDR3 loop spans 16 amino acids.

V is TRBV11-3 and J is TRBJ2-1; 10 positions match TRBD2. The CDR3 consists of 16 residues. Trimming at V came to 5 bases and at J to 2 bases, leaving 6 bases not matched to a gene. Germline V lookup: CDR1 SGHNT, CDR2 YENEEA. For the CDR3, the DNA is TGTGCCAGCAGCCCGATTACTAGCGGGGCCTACAATGAGCAGTTCTTC. It is translated as CASSPITSGAYNEQFF.

This chain links TRBV3-1 (or the pseudogene TRBV3-2) with TRBJ2-2, with 9 nucleotides matching TRBD1. V lost 0 bases and J lost 0; bases outside the gene matches: 11. Germline assignment: CDR1 LGHDT and CDR2 YNNKEL (reference sequence). The CDR3 runs to 20 residues. This CDR3 is CASSQDRVRDRATNTGELFF. In DNA form, the CDR3 reads TGTGCCAGCAGCCAAGATCGGGTGAGGGACAGGGCCACGAACACCGGGGAGCTGTTTTTT.

This chain links TRBV2 with TRBJ2-4, with D possibly matching TRBD2 (6 bases). This CDR3 region has 15 residues. Germline V gene sequence: CDR1 SNHLY, CDR2 FYNNEI. Deletions cut 2 bases from V and 9 bases from J, with 17 bases between. Written as DNA, the CDR3 is TGTGCCAGCAGTGAACAATGGGCGGGAATGAGCATTCAGTACTTC. It codes for CASSEQWAGMSIQYF.

The chain joins TRBV15 to TRBJ2-5, with D possibly TRBD1 on 5 matching bases. V lost 0 bases and J lost 4, with 9 bases in between. The CDR3 is made up of 14 amino acids. Germline CDR1 reads LNHNV; CDR2 reads YYDKDF (reference sequence). The CDR3 DNA sequence: TGTGCCACCAGCAGAGATGCAGGGCCAGAGACCCAGTACTTC. Its protein is CATSRDAGPETQYF. Together with reference TRBV15 and TRBJ2-5, the CDR3 gives the full variable domain: DAMVIQNPRYQVTQFGKPVTLSCSQTLNHNVMYWYQQKSSQAPKLLFHYYDKDFNNEADTPDNFQSRRPNTSFCFLDIRSPGLGDTAMYLCATSRDAGPETQYFGPGTRLLVL.

The chain combines TRBV12-5 with TRBJ1-5; D is uncertain. V gave up 5 bases and J gave up 6 bases, with 11 bases separating them. Looked up from germline, CDR1 is LGHNT and CDR2 is FRNRAP. The CDR3 has 13 residues. The CDR3 DNA reads TGTGCTAGTGGTCCGGAGACTAGTCAGCCCCAGCATTTT. Protein: CASGPETSQPQHF.